A selection of T cell receptor beta chains follows, all from one sample in a study of cytotoxic CD8 clonotypes in ibrutinib-treated CLL. The repertoire was sequenced with immunoSEQ multiplex PCR; TCRdb's copy has only in-frame clones and lacks some. The repertoire holds roughly 76,000 clones, with approximately 80% as singletons. This specimen was PBMCs, taken at disease progression, from a patient treated with ibrutinib. These receptors were obtained from a human donor with chronic lymphocytic leukemia. The CDR3 runs from the conserved cysteine through the conserved F or W. A D gene is named only where the DNA matches it firmly. A clone size is listed for some rows: how often the clone was seen (once, few, many), or a class if it is expanded.

DNA | CDR3 | size | J | D | V
TGTGCCAGCAGTCGGGACAGGGGTCATCCCCAGCATTTT | CASSRDRGHPQHF | once | TRBJ1-5 | TRBD1 | TRBV5-4
TGTGCCATCAGTGAGCCCAAACGTCCCACTGAAGCTTTCTTT | CAISEPKRPTEAFF | . | TRBJ1-1 | . | TRBV10-3
TGCAGCGTTGTGGATTTTAGGGATACGCAGTATTTT | CSVVDFRDTQYF | . | TRBJ2-3 | . | TRBV29-1
TGTGCCATCAGTGAGGAGTTGGGGGGCGGAGGTGAAAAACTGTTTTTT | CAISEELGGGGEKLFF | . | TRBJ1-4 | . | TRBV10-3
TGTGCCAGCAGTGGACCCACGAGGACCGGCTACACCTTC | CASSGPTRTGYTF | . | TRBJ1-2 | . | TRBV7-2
TGTGCCAGCAGCTTAAAGCTGGAATTTTCCTACGAGCAGTACTTC | CASSLKLEFSYEQYF | . | TRBJ2-7 | . | TRBV7-9
TGTGCCAGCAGCTTACGCGACAGGGGGCATGGCTACACCTTC | CASSLRDRGHGYTF | . | TRBJ1-2 | TRBD1 | TRBV7-9
TGTGCCAGCAGTACTCGAACTACAGGGGTGGGTGAAAAACTGTTTTTT | CASSTRTTGVGEKLFF | . | TRBJ1-4 | TRBD1 | TRBV28
TGCGCCAGCAGCCAAGACAAAATTTACAGGGGTAACTATGGCTACACCTTC | CASSQDKIYRGNYGYTF | . | TRBJ1-2 | TRBD1 | TRBV4-1
TGTGCCATCAGTGTAGGACAGGGCGGCTACGAGCAGTACTTC | CAISVGQGGYEQYF | . | TRBJ2-7 | TRBD1 | TRBV10-3
TGTGCCAGCAGTGAACCCGGGACAGCCTTTGAAGCTTTCTTT | CASSEPGTAFEAFF | . | TRBJ1-1 | TRBD1 | TRBV2
TGTGCCAGCAGCAGACAGGGGTCGTCGAACACCATATATTTT | CASSRQGSSNTIYF | . | TRBJ1-3 | TRBD1 | TRBV5-4
TGTGCCAGCAGCGTAGGGGTTGACGGCTACACCTTC | CASSVGVDGYTF | . | TRBJ1-2 | . | TRBV9
TGTGCCAGCAGCGGAAGGACTAGCGGCCTGAGCACAGATACGCAGTATTTT | CASSGRTSGLSTDTQYF | . | TRBJ2-3 | TRBD2 | TRBV7-6
TGTGCCAGCAGCGTAGGAGGGTTCGGTGAGCAGTTCTTC | CASSVGGFGEQFF | . | TRBJ2-1 | . | TRBV9
TGTGCCAGCAGCCCCTATTCGGGGCCGATTATTAACACTGAAGCTTTCTTT | CASSPYSGPIINTEAFF | . | TRBJ1-1 | . | TRBV7-3
TGCGCCAGCAGCCGCACAGGGGATCAGCCCCAGCATTTT | CASSRTGDQPQHF | . | TRBJ1-5 | TRBD1 | TRBV4-1
TGTGCCAGCAGCCTCCAAGGCCAGAATGAAAAACTGTTTTTT | CASSLQGQNEKLFF | . | TRBJ1-4 | . | TRBV28
TGTGCCAGCAGTCAACCTTCGGACGGCTCTGGAAACACCATATATTTT | CASSQPSDGSGNTIYF | . | TRBJ1-3 | . | TRBV28
TGTGCCAGCAGTGTCACGACAGGGGGTTTGAATGAGCAGTTCTTC | CASSVTTGGLNEQFF | . | TRBJ2-1 | TRBD1 | TRBV6-4
TGTGCCAGTAGTCCAAGAGGGGATGGCTACACCTTC | CASSPRGDGYTF | once | TRBJ1-2 | . | TRBV19
TGTGCCAGCAGCCCCGGGAGTTCAGATACGCAGTATTTT | CASSPGSSDTQYF | once | TRBJ2-3 | . | TRBV11-2
TGTGCCAGCAGCGTAGGTATTACCCTCGGGAACACTGAAGCTTTCTTT | CASSVGITLGNTEAFF | . | TRBJ1-1 | . | TRBV9
TGTGCCAGCAGCGTTTGGGAGGGTTCCTACAATGAGCAGTTCTTC | CASSVWEGSYNEQFF | . | TRBJ2-1 | TRBD2 | TRBV9
TGTGCCAGCAGCTTGGGAGAACGTGAGGGCTATGGCTACACCTTC | CASSLGEREGYGYTF | . | TRBJ1-2 | . | TRBV5-6
TGTGCCAGCGCAGGGGCACTGTACGAGCAGTACTTC | CASAGALYEQYF | few | TRBJ2-7 | . | TRBV19
TGCGCCAGCAGCTTGGAAGACCCGAGGACCGGGGAGCTGTTTTTT | CASSLEDPRTGELFF | . | TRBJ2-2 | . | TRBV5-1
TGTGCCAGCAGTTACTCCGGCGGGAGGGCCAATGAGCAGTTCTTC | CASSYSGGRANEQFF | few | TRBJ2-1 | TRBD2 | TRBV6-6
TGTGCCAGCAGTGAATCGGGAGGGGGCACAGATACGCAGTATTTT | CASSESGGGTDTQYF | . | TRBJ2-3 | TRBD2 | TRBV25-1
TGTGCCAGCACTAGAATGGGACAGGGGGCGCGTCATGAGCAGTTCTTC | CASTRMGQGARHEQFF | once | TRBJ2-1 | TRBD1 | TRBV27
TGCGCCAGCAGCTTGTACGGATTCGGGGAGCCCCAGCATTTT | CASSLYGFGEPQHF | . | TRBJ1-5 | . | TRBV5-1
TGCGCCAGCAGCCAACCTCATACTAGCGTCGAGCAGTACTTC | CASSQPHTSVEQYF | . | TRBJ2-7 | TRBD2 | TRBV4-1
TGTGCCAGCAGCTTATTGCAAAGACCCAATGAGCAGTTCTTC | CASSLLQRPNEQFF | . | TRBJ2-1 | . | TRBV7-8
TGCGCCAGCAGCTTGGCCGTACAGGGAAATTTAGAGACCCAGTACTTC | CASSLAVQGNLETQYF | once | TRBJ2-5 | . | TRBV5-1
TGTGCCAGCAGCTTAGTTCTCGAGACCCAGTACTTC | CASSLVLETQYF | . | TRBJ2-5 | . | TRBV11-2
TGTGCCTGGAGTCGGAGGGTGACCCAGTACTTC | CAWSRRVTQYF | . | TRBJ2-5 | . | TRBV30
TGCGCCCCTCCCGAGCGGGAGGAAGAGACCCAGTACTTC | CAPPEREEETQYF | . | TRBJ2-5 | TRBD2 | TRBV10-2
TGTGCCAGCAGCTTAGTCCCGGGGAGCGGGAGTCCTGAGCAGTTCTTC | CASSLVPGSGSPEQFF | . | TRBJ2-1 | TRBD2 | TRBV7-9
TGTGCCAGTATGAGGGGGGACCTGTCTTACAATGAGCAGTTCTTC | CASMRGDLSYNEQFF | . | TRBJ2-1 | . | TRBV19
TGTGCCAGCAGCGGACGGTGGGAGGCCCAAGAGACCCAGTACTTC | CASSGRWEAQETQYF | . | TRBJ2-5 | . | TRBV7-9
TGTGCCAGCAGTTGGGGGAACACTGAAGCTTTCTTT | CASSWGNTEAFF | once | TRBJ1-1 | . | TRBV6-6